These 9 T cell receptor beta chains were sequenced from one sample in a study of T cell changes during pregnancy in multiple sclerosis. The method was immunoSEQ multiplex PCR; TCRdb's version includes in-frame clones alone and lacks a portion of them. The table records 45,000 to 55,000 clones, over 90% of them present only once. The source was peripheral blood, collected after pregnancy. The receptors derive from a female donor with multiple sclerosis, enrolled in a pregnancy study.

This sequence joins TRBV11-3 and TRBJ2-5; 10 bases map to TRBD1. The CDR3 has 13 amino acids. The trim removed 6 bases at V and 4 bases at J, leaving 2 bases unmatched. Germline V gene sequence: CDR1 SGHNT, CDR2 YENEEA. The CDR3 protein is CASRDRGSETQYF. Written as DNA, the CDR3 is TGTGCCAGCAGGGACAGGGGGTCAGAGACCCAGTACTTC. The complete variable domain, with remaining parts taken from reference TRBV11-3 and TRBJ2-5, reads EAGVVQSPRYKIIEKKQPVAFWCNPISGHNTLYWYLQNLGQGPELLIRYENEEAVDDSQLPKDRFSAERLKGVDSTLKIQPAELGDSAVYLCASRDRGSETQYFGPGTRLLVL.

This chain uses TRBV7-2 with TRBJ2-7; 7 bases align to TRBD1. CDR3 length equals 16 residues. Germline CDR1 SGHTA, CDR2 FQGNSA. The trim removed 4 bases at V and 0 bases at J, leaving 9 bases unmatched. DNA for the CDR3: TGTGCCAGCAGCTACGCCGCCGGGGACAGCTCCTACGAGCAGTACTTC. Protein sequence: CASSYAAGDSSYEQYF.

CDR3 coding DNA: TGCGCCAGCAGCGCATCGACTAGCGGGGAGCAAGAGACCCAGTACTTC. Translated: CASSASTSGEQETQYF. This chain connects TRBV10-1 to TRBJ2-5; 11 nucleotides align to TRBD2. In germline, CDR1 is WNHNN, CDR2 SYGVQD (reference sequence). This CDR3 contains 16 residues. Trimming took 6 bases from V and 2 from J; bases not matched to a gene: 8.

The chain uses TRBV30 and TRBJ2-1; 8 bases map to TRBD1. V was pared by 7 bases and J by 5 bases, with 7 bases of the junction left unmatched. CDR3 length: 13 amino acids. In germline, CDR1 is GTSNPN, CDR2 SVGIG (reference sequence). The CDR3 sequence is CAFDRGWNNEQFF. CDR3 DNA: TGTGCCTTTGACAGGGGTTGGAACAATGAGCAGTTCTTC. Full variable domain (missing parts from reference TRBV30 and TRBJ2-1): SQTIHQWPATLVQPVGSPLSLECTVEGTSNPNLYWYRQAAGRGLQLLFYSVGIGQISSEVPQNLSASRPQDRQFILSSKKLLLSDSGFYLCAFDRGWNNEQFFGPGTRLTVL.

The genes are TRBV4-3 and TRBJ2-5; TRBD2 aligns across 11 bases. Germline V lookup: CDR1 LGHNA, CDR2 YSLEER. The CDR3 sequence is 16 residues long. V dropped 0 bases and J dropped 5; count of bases not matched to a gene: 5. In DNA, the CDR3 is TGCGCCAGCAGCCAAGATAGCGGGGGGGCCTTCGAGACCCAGTACTTC. This encodes CASSQDSGGAFETQYF.

The chain is built from TRBV5-4 and TRBJ1-4, with a possible D match to TRBD1 (6 bases). Germline values: CDR1 SGHNT, CDR2 YYREEE (reference sequence). Trimming removed 4 bases from V and 10 bases from J, with 20 bases in between. CDR3 length: 15 residues. The CDR3 loop is CASSVRGPGNIKLFF. For the CDR3, the DNA is TGTGCCAGCAGCGTCAGGGGTCCAGGGAATATAAAACTGTTTTTT. Combining the CDR3 with reference TRBV5-4 and TRBJ1-4 gives the whole variable domain ETGVTQSPTHLIKTRGQQVTLRCSSQSGHNTVSWYQQALGQGPQFIFQYYREEENGRGNFPPRFSGLQFPNYSSELNVNALELDDSALYLCASSVRGPGNIKLFFGSGTQLSVL.

The genes are TRBV5-8 and TRBJ1-2; maybe TRBD1 (5 bases). The CDR3 has 15 amino acids. Germline V lookup: CDR1 SGHTS, CDR2 YDEGEE. V was pared by 0 bases and J by 3 bases, with 12 bases between. CDR3 nucleotide sequence: TGTGCCAGCAGCTTGGTGCGTAGGGGCGACTATGGCTACACCTTC. This gives the protein CASSLVRRGDYGYTF. Based on the CDR3 plus reference TRBV5-8 and TRBJ1-2, the full variable domain is EAGVTQSPTHLIKTRGQQATLRCSPISGHTSVYWYQQALGLGLQFLLWYDEGEERNRGNFPPRFSGRQFPNYSSELNVNALELEDSALYLCASSLVRRGDYGYTFGSGTRLTVV.

The chain links TRBV19 to TRBJ2-7, with a tentative D call TRBD1 (7 bases). The CDR3 sequence is 16 residues long. The ends were cut back, 3 bases at V and 3 bases at J, with 18 bases in the middle. Germline V gene data show CDR1 as LNHDA and CDR2 as SQIVND (reference sequence). This chain's CDR3 is CASSMGGRDSHYEQYF. The CDR3 coding sequence is TGTGCCAGTAGTATGGGGGGCCGGGACAGCCACTACGAGCAGTACTTC.

This rearrangement joins TRBV4-3 to TRBJ1-1; D unclear. CDR3 length: 15 residues. Germline V CDR1 and CDR2: LGHNA, YSLEER. V was clipped by 4 bases and J by 4 bases, with 16 bases between them. DNA for the CDR3: TGCGCCAGCAGCCGAAGTTTCAGGTTTGGCACTGAAGCTTTCTTT. Translation gives CASSRSFRFGTEAFF.